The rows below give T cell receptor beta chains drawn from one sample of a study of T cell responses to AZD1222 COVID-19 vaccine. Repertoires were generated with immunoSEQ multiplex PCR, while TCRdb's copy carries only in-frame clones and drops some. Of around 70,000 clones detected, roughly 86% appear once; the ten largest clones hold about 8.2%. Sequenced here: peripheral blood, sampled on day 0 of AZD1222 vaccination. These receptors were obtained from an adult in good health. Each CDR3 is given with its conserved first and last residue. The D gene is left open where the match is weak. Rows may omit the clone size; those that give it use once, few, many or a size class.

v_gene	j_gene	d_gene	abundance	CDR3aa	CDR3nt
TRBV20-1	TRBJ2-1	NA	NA	CSAVTRGEQFF	TGCAGTGCGGTGACTAGGGGTGAGCAGTTCTTC
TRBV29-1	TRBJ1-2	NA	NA	CSVEERSLHGYTF	TGCAGCGTTGAAGAACGATCCTTGCATGGCTACACCTTC
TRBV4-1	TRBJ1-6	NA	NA	CASSQWPESSYNSPLHF	TGCGCCAGCAGCCAGTGGCCCGAGAGCTCCTATAATTCACCCCTCCACTTT
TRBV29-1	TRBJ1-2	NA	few	CSVDQWALNNYGYTF	TGCAGCGTTGACCAATGGGCTTTAAATAACTATGGCTACACCTTC
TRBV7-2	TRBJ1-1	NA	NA	CASSLVGGAYTEAFF	TGTGCCAGCAGCTTGGTCGGGGGCGCGTACACTGAAGCTTTCTTT
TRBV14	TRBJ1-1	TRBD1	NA	CASSRLTGINTEAFF	TGTGCCAGCAGCAGGTTGACAGGGATCAACACTGAAGCTTTCTTT
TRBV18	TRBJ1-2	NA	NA	CASSPPRNPYGYTF	TGTGCCAGCTCACCACCCAGGAATCCCTATGGCTACACCTTC
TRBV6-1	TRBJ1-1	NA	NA	CASSEQSWGTEAFF	TGTGCCAGCAGTGAACAGAGCTGGGGTACTGAAGCTTTCTTT
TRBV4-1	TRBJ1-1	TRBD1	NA	CASSPRPGQGAQGRYTEAFF	TGCGCCAGCAGCCCTCGGCCGGGACAGGGGGCGCAGGGTAGGTACACTGAAGCTTTCTTT
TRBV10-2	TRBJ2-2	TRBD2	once	CASSEQGRLAAGELFF	TGCGCCAGCAGTGAGCAGGGTCGACTAGCTGCCGGGGAGCTGTTTTTT
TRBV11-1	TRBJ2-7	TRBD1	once	CASTLDRGLYEQYF	TGTGCCAGCACCCTGGACAGGGGTCTTTACGAGCAGTACTTC
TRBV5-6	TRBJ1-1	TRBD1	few	CASSLGFQGAATEAFF	TGTGCCAGCAGCTTGGGTTTTCAGGGGGCGGCCACTGAAGCTTTCTTT
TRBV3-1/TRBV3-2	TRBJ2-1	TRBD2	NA	CASERTSGSPYNEQFF	TGTGCCAGCGAGAGGACTAGCGGGAGTCCCTACAATGAGCAGTTCTTC
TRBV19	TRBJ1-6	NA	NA	CASSIEDGWRSPLHF	TGTGCCAGTAGTATAGAGGACGGATGGCGGTCACCCCTCCACTTT
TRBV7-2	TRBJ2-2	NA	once	CASSLGYRQFTGELFF	TGTGCCAGCAGCTTGGGCTACCGTCAGTTCACCGGGGAGCTGTTTTTT
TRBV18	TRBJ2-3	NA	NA	CASSPFKFPAGSTDTQYF	TGTGCCAGCTCACCATTCAAATTTCCTGCGGGGAGCACAGATACGCAGTATTTT
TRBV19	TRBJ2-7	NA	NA	CASKGTGSYEQYF	TGTGCCAGCAAGGGGACGGGGAGCTACGAGCAGTACTTC